The following is a TCR beta chain sequence with its context. Antigen: not known. The sample belongs to a study of T cell responses to AZD1222 COVID-19 vaccine. Study observations and caveats: Vaccine-associated CD4 TCRs spanned spike, dominant at 160-218 and 743-854.

Pooling was applied to second doses at about 4 or about 12 weeks. The method was immunoSEQ multiplex PCR; TCRdb's version includes in-frame clones alone and lacks a portion of them. This table holds 120,000 to 150,000 clones, around 90% found once. The CDR3 covers 17 residues. The V end was cut by 2 bases, the J end by 7 bases, with 23 bases between. The germline V gene has CDR1 MNHEY and CDR2 SMNVEV (reference sequence). This chain links TRBV27 with TRBJ1-2, with a weak D call TRBD1 (6 bases). The sample was peripheral blood, taken 28 days after the second AZD1222 dose. This clonotype originated in an adult who received the AZD1222 COVID-19 vaccine. In DNA form, the CDR3 reads TGTGCCAGCAGTTTACGAATAGGGGGGTCTTTTGGGGTTGGCTACACCTTC. Its protein is CASSLRIGGSFGVGYTF.